One sample yielded the 3 T cell receptor beta chains listed below, sequenced in a study of CD8 T cells in ankylosing spondylitis. TCRdb re-called the 5' RACE reads with MiXCR, one entry per CDR3 protein. This sample carries around 100,000 distinct CDR3 sequences, roughly 8.8% of them seen once, and the ten largest clones take more than 30%. No antigen has been identified for these receptors. Regarding the study as a whole: Characteristic, it appeared, of ankylosing spondylitis blood was a TCR beta motif of several highly homologous variants.

Sequenced material: blood, either unsorted or a sorted T cell fraction (not recorded which). Receptors were obtained from a male donor with ankylosing spondylitis.

This chain uses TRBV27 with TRBJ2-1; D may be TRBD1 or TRBD2 (7 bases each). CDR1 is MNHEY and CDR2 is SMNVEV in the germline V gene (reference sequence). The V and J ends lost 0 bases and 3 bases respectively, with 9 bases between them. The CDR3 is 15 amino acids. CDR3 in DNA: TGTGCCAGCAGTTTATCCAGGGGGGGCTACAATGAGCAGTTCTTC. This gives the protein CASSLSRGGYNEQFF.

This clonotype was seen at least ten times. The V gene is TRBV27, the J gene TRBJ2-2; no clear D. There are 12 residues in the CDR3. V was clipped by 3 bases and J by 8 bases, with 7 bases between them. CDR1 is MNHEY, CDR2 SMNVEV, per germline (reference sequence). The CDR3: CASSFFSGELFF. CDR3 nucleotides: TGTGCCAGCAGTTTTTTCTCTGGGGAGCTGTTTTTT.

J is TRBJ2-5 and V is TRBV13; D remains ambiguous. This CDR3 has 13 amino acids. From germline, CDR1 is PRHDT and CDR2 FYEKMQ (reference sequence). Trimming removed 6 bases from V and 5 bases from J, with 13 bases in between. The CDR3 DNA reads as TGTGCCAGCAGTTATTACTCCGGGGAGACCCAGTACTTC. Residues: CASSYYSGETQYF.